This T cell receptor (beta chain) is drawn from a study of T cells expressing NK-cell markers. This CDR3 contains 14 residues. The V gene's germline CDR1 is MNHNS and CDR2 SASEGT. UMIs were included in TCR beta cDNA generated by 5'RACE template switching. TCRdb re-analyzed the 5' RACE reads; it lists each CDR3 protein once, without DNA. Here the sample table reports about 540,000 distinct CDR3 sequences. This chain joins TRBV6-1 and TRBJ1-1; with no DNA, the TCRdb D assignment of TRBD1 cannot be verified. The material sequenced was blood T cells: a sorted CD56 or NKG2C T cell subset, CD4+ or CD8+ T cells, or bulk PBMC T cells (not recorded which). The receptor's source is a man aged 18 to 29 in good health. Here the CDR3 reads CASSEAFPGTEAFF.